A single sample gave rise to the 21 T cell receptor beta chains below, sequenced in a study of cytomegalovirus exposure and HLA in healthy donors (dated by TCRdb to between 2016 and 2019). The library was made by the immunoSEQ multiplex PCR assay. The multiplex PCR relied on a mix of 60 forward primers for TCR Vbeta segments and 13 reverse primers for TCR Jbeta segments. TCRdb carries this immuneACCESS record with in-frame sequences only. Its versions omit some clonotypes, under half of them owing to an unresolved V gene in the studies checked, with the rest unexplained. Across this sample there are around 110,000 clones, with roughly 79% seen only once. Over 1.5% of the sample comes from the top ten. The source material was PBMCs. These receptors were collected from a woman between 18 and 29 years old in good health and CMV-seronegative.

The genes are TRBV27 and TRBJ2-7; possibly TRBD1 for D (6 bases). Germline assignment: CDR1 MNHEY and CDR2 SMNVEV (reference sequence). Trimming pared 10 bases from V and 5 bases from J, leaving 24 bases between. The CDR3 contains 15 residues. In DNA form, the CDR3 reads TGTGCCACCCAAGTTTACGAGGGGGTAGGCCACGAGCAGTACTTC. It translates to CATQVYEGVGHEQYF.

The rearrangement uses TRBV30 and TRBJ2-7; 7 bases line up with TRBD1. Trimming cost V 5 bases and J 4 bases; bases outside gene matches: 2. The CDR3 covers 11 residues. From germline, CDR1 is GTSNPN and CDR2 SVGIG (reference sequence). For the CDR3, the DNA is TGTGCCTGGGACAGGGTATACGAGCAGTACTTC. This translates into CAWDRVYEQYF.

The chain is built from TRBV28 and TRBJ1-1; D ambiguous. Germline lookup yields CDR1 MDHEN and CDR2 SYDVKM. The V and J ends lost 5 bases and 1 base respectively, with 11 bases between them. The CDR3 runs to 14 residues. Here the CDR3 DNA reads TGTGCCAGCAGTATCAGTAACAGGAACACTGAAGCTTTCTTT. Protein sequence: CASSISNRNTEAFF.

The rearrangement uses TRBV6-1 and TRBJ1-2; tentatively, D is TRBD1 (5 bases). V was pared by 7 bases and J by 4 bases, with 7 bases between. This CDR3 comprises 11 residues. Germline-derived CDR1 and CDR2 are MNHNS and SASEGT. CDR3: CASTDSYGYTF. CDR3 DNA sequence: TGTGCCAGCACCGACAGCTATGGCTACACCTTC.

This sequence joins TRBV28 and TRBJ2-1; tentatively, D is TRBD2 (6 bases). This CDR3 region has 14 residues. V dropped 3 bases and J dropped 6 bases, with 12 bases sitting between them. Germline-derived CDR1 and CDR2 are MDHEN and SYDVKM. As DNA, the CDR3 is TGTGCCAGCAGTTTGGCGGGGCTGGGCAATGAGCAGTTCTTC. It specifies CASSLAGLGNEQFF.

This clone was counted a few times. The chain uses TRBV7-9 and TRBJ2-3; TRBD1 matches at 7 bases. The germline V gene has CDR1 SEHNR and CDR2 FQNEAQ (reference sequence). V trimming: 1 base; J trimming: 7 bases; junction bases outside the gene matches: 2. This CDR3 spans 13 amino acids. The CDR3 nucleotides are TGTGCCAGCAGCTTAGACAGGGGTTATACGCAGTATTTT. Its translation is CASSLDRGYTQYF.

The sample holds a few counts of this clone. This chain uses TRBV5-4 with TRBJ2-1; D uncertain. CDR3 length: 17 residues. From germline, CDR1 is SGHNT and CDR2 YYREEE (reference sequence). Deletions cut 5 bases from V and 8 bases from J, with 26 bases between. Here the CDR3 reads CASSIPLVTAPTDEQFF. Here the CDR3 DNA reads TGTGCCAGCAGTATTCCTCTCGTCACTGCTCCCACAGATGAGCAGTTCTTC.

The chain couples TRBV4-1 to TRBJ2-1; no reliable D call. Germline V lookup: CDR1 MGHRA, CDR2 YSYEKL. The ends were cut back, 0 bases at V and 3 bases at J, with 6 bases in the middle. The CDR3 consists of 14 residues. CDR3 bases: TGCGCCAGCAGCCAAGATCGTTACTACAATGAGCAGTTCTTC. Its protein is CASSQDRYYNEQFF.

The genes are TRBV29-1 and TRBJ2-3; D is unclear. This CDR3 is 12 amino acids long. The V end was cut by 5 bases, the J end by 0 bases, with 6 bases between. Germline CDR1 is SQVTM and CDR2 is ANQGSEA. CDR3 sequence reads: CSVYRSTDTQYF. The CDR3 bases are TGCAGCGTTTATCGGAGCACAGATACGCAGTATTTT.

The rearrangement joins TRBV5-6 to TRBJ1-1, with D perhaps matching TRBD1 (5 bases). Germline V gene sequence: CDR1 SGHDT, CDR2 YYEEEE. The germline V and J ends were trimmed by 4 bases and 5 bases, with 18 bases remaining between them. The CDR3 consists of 15 residues. CDR3 coding DNA: TGTGCCAGCAGCCGGGAGCGGGGCAGCTGGACTGAAGCTTTCTTT. As protein: CASSRERGSWTEAFF.

This clone was found a few times. The chain joins TRBV5-4 to TRBJ2-7; the match to TRBD2 covers 8 bases. The CDR3 consists of 15 residues. The ends lost 0 bases at V and 3 bases at J; junction bases unmatched: 5. Germline CDR1 is SGHNT and CDR2 is YYREEE (reference sequence). The CDR3 loop reads CASSLVGLAGYEQYF. CDR3 DNA sequence: TGTGCCAGCAGCTTGGTCGGGCTAGCGGGCTACGAGCAGTACTTC.

V usage is TRBV19 and J usage is TRBJ1-5; 7 bases match TRBD1. The V gene end was trimmed by 1 base and the J gene end by 0 bases; junction bases not matched to a gene: 0. Germline lookup yields CDR1 LNHDA and CDR2 SQIVND (reference sequence). The CDR3 spans 15 residues. This CDR3 is CASSIGTGSNQPQHF. The CDR3 bases are TGTGCCAGTAGTATAGGGACAGGTAGCAATCAGCCCCAGCATTTT.

The chain employs TRBV28 and TRBJ2-5; no clear D. The CDR3 length is 11 residues. CDR1 is MDHEN, CDR2 SYDVKM, per germline. Deletions cut 8 bases from V and 4 bases from J, with 8 bases between. In DNA, the CDR3 is TGTGCCAGCCGAGAGAGAGAGACCCAGTACTTC. Amino acid sequence: CASRERETQYF.

The V gene is TRBV28, the J gene TRBJ1-6; D is perhaps TRBD1 (6 bases). V dropped 8 bases and J dropped 6 bases, with 32 bases sitting between them. CDR1 is MDHEN, CDR2 SYDVKM, per germline. This CDR3 has 20 residues. CDR3 DNA sequence: TGTGCCAGCCTTTCCCCAAATGCGCTACAGGGCTTTCAGGGTAATTCACCCCTCCACTTT. This codes for CASLSPNALQGFQGNSPLHF.

The chain uses TRBV6-1 and TRBJ2-2, with 10 bases lining up with TRBD1. V lost 6 bases to trimming and J lost 7 bases; unmatched junction nucleotides: 8. The CDR3 sequence is 15 residues long. Germline V gene data show CDR1 as MNHNS and CDR2 as SASEGT. Written as DNA, the CDR3 is TGTGCCAGCAGGGGGACAGGGGATTTGGTCGGGGAGCTGTTTTTT. Residues: CASRGTGDLVGELFF.

The chain carries TRBV7-8 and TRBJ1-2; D unresolved. Deletions cut 0 bases from V and 1 base from J, with 3 bases between. Germline loops: CDR1 SGHVS, CDR2 FQNEAQ. The CDR3 spans 13 residues. CDR3 bases: TGTGCCAGCAGCTTAGCCGTTAACTATGGCTACACCTTC. Amino acids: CASSLAVNYGYTF.

About this clone itself: Other DNA sequences of this sample code for an identical CDR3. The V gene is TRBV7-2, the J gene TRBJ1-1, with D perhaps TRBD1 (5 bases). The V and J ends lost 5 bases and 1 base respectively, with 8 bases between them. The CDR3 is made up of 13 amino acids. Germline CDR1 and CDR2: SGHTA and FQGNSA. The CDR3 protein is CASSLGQNTEAFF. The DNA of the CDR3 is TGTGCCAGCAGCCTAGGACAGAACACTGAAGCTTTCTTT.

V is TRBV5-1 and J is TRBJ2-7; TRBD1 matches at 7 bases. This CDR3 is built from 17 residues. Looked up from germline, CDR1 is SGHRS and CDR2 is YFSETQ. Trimming removed 0 bases from V and 3 bases from J; junction bases left unmatched: 12. The CDR3 nucleotides read TGCGCCAGCAGCTTGGATGCAGCGAGGACAGGACTCTACGAGCAGTACTTC. Amino acids: CASSLDAARTGLYEQYF.

The rearrangement uses TRBV2 and TRBJ2-3; 9 nucleotides align to TRBD1. Germline CDR1 SNHLY, CDR2 FYNNEI. This CDR3 is built from 13 residues. V lost 10 bases, J lost 9 bases, and 11 bases stayed unmatched. The CDR3 region has the DNA TGTGCCACCTTAGGGGAACAGGGGGCAACGCAGTATTTT. This sequence encodes CATLGEQGATQYF.

The rearrangement joins TRBV28 to TRBJ1-1, with D unresolved. This CDR3 is built from 13 residues. V was shortened by 3 bases and J by 3 bases, with 8 bases between the two germline ends. Germline lookup yields CDR1 MDHEN and CDR2 SYDVKM. This CDR3 is CASSFLTDTEAFF. In DNA, the CDR3 is TGTGCCAGCAGTTTTCTTACGGACACTGAAGCTTTCTTT.

This rearrangement joins TRBV15 to TRBJ1-6; D unresolved. The germline V gene has CDR1 LNHNV and CDR2 YYDKDF (reference sequence). V lost 0 bases to trimming and J lost 5 bases, with 8 bases between them. This CDR3 comprises 15 residues. CDR3 coding DNA: TGTGCCACCAGCAGAGAGGAGGGAGATAATTCACCCCTCCACTTT. Its translation is CATSREEGDNSPLHF.